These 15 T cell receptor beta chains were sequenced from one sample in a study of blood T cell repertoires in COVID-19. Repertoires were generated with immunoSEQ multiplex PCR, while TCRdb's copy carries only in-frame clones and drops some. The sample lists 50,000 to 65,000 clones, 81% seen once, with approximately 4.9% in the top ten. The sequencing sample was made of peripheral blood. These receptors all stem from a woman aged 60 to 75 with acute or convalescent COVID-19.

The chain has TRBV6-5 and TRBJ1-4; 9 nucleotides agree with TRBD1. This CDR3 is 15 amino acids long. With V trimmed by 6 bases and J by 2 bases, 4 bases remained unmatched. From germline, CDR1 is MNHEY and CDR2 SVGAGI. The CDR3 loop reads CASRPGTGTNEKLFF. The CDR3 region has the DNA TGTGCCAGCAGGCCTGGGACAGGGACTAATGAAAAACTGTTTTTT.

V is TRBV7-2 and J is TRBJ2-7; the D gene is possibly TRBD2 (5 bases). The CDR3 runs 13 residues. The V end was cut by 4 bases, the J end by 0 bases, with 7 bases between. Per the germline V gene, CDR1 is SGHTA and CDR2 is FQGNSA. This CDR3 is CASSSGDSYEQYF. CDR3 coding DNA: TGTGCCAGCAGCTCCGGGGACTCCTACGAGCAGTACTTC.

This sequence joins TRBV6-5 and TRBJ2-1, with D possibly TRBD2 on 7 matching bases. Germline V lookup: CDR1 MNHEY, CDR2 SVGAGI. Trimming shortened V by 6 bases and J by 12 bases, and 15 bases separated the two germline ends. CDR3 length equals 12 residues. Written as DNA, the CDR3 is TGTGCCAGCAGATTTTCAGGGGAGGGGCAGTTCTTC. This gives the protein CASRFSGEGQFF.

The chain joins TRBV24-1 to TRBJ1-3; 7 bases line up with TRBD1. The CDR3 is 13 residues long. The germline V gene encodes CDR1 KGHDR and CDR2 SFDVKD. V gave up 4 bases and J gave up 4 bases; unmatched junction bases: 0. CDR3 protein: CATSETGGNTIYF. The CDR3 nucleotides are TGTGCCACCAGTGAGACAGGGGGAAACACCATATATTTT.

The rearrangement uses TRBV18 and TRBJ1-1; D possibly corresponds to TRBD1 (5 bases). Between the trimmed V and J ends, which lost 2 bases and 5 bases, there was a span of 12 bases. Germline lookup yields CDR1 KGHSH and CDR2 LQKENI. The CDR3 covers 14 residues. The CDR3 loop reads CASSPIPEGTEAFF. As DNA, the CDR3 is TGTGCCAGCTCACCAATTCCGGAGGGGACTGAAGCTTTCTTT.

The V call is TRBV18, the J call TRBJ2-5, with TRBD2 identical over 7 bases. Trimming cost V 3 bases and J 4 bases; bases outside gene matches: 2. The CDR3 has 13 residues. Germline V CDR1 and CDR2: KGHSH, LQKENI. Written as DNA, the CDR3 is TGTGCCAGCTCACCTGCTAGCGGAGAGACCCAGTACTTC. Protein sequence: CASSPASGETQYF.

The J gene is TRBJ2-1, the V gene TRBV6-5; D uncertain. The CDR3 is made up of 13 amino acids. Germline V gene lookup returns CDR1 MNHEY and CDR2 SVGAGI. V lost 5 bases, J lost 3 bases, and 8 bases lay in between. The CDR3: CASSLARYNEQFF. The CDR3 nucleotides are TGTGCCAGCAGTCTGGCTCGCTACAATGAGCAGTTCTTC.

The CDR3 region has the DNA TGTGCCACCAGTGATTTCCGGGGTGAGGAGACCCAGTACTTC. This encodes CATSDFRGEETQYF. The rearrangement joins TRBV24-1 to TRBJ2-5; a possible D gene is TRBD2 (5 bases). The CDR3 runs to 14 residues. V was pared by 1 base and J by 5 bases, with 10 bases between. CDR1 and CDR2 (germline): KGHDR, SFDVKD.

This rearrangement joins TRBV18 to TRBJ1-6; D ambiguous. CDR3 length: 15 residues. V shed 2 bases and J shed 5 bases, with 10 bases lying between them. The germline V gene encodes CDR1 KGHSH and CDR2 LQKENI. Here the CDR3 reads CASSPGQRNNSPLHF. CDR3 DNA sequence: TGTGCCAGCTCACCAGGTCAGAGGAATAATTCACCCCTCCACTTT.

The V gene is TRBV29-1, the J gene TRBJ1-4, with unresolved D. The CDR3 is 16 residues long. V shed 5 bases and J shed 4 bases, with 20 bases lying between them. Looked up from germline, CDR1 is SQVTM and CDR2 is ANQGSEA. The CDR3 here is CSVSPPGNFINEKLFF. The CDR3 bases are TGCAGCGTTTCCCCCCCCGGGAACTTCATTAATGAAAAACTGTTTTTT.

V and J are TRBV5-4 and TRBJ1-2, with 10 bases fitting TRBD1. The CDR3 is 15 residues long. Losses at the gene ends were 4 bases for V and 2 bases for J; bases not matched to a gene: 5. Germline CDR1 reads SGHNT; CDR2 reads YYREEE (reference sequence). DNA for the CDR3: TGTGCCAGCAGCATACCGGACAGGGGGAACTATGGCTACACCTTC. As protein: CASSIPDRGNYGYTF.

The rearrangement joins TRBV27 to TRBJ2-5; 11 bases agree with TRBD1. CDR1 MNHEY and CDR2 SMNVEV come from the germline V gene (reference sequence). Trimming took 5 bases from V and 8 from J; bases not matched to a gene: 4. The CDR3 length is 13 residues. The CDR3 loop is CASSPGTGGTQYF. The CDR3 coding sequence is TGTGCCAGCAGTCCCGGGACAGGGGGTACCCAGTACTTC.

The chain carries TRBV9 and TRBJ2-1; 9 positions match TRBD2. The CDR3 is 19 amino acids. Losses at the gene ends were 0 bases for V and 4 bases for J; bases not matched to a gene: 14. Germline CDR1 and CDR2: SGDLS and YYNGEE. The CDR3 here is CASSVGLAATQGGYNEQFF. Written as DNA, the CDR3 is TGTGCCAGCAGCGTAGGACTAGCGGCCACCCAAGGCGGATACAATGAGCAGTTCTTC.

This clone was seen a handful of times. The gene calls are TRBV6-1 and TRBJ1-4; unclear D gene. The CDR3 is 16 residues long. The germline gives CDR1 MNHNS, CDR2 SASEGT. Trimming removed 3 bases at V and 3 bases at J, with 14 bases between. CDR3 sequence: CASSDLPVRANEKLFF. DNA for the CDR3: TGTGCCAGCAGTGACCTACCGGTTCGGGCTAATGAAAAACTGTTTTTT.

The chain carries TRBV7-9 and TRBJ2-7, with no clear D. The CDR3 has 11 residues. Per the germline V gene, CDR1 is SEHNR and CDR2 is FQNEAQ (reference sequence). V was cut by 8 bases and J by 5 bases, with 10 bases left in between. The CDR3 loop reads CASSQVNEQYF. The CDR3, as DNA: TGTGCCAGCTCCCAGGTTAACGAGCAGTACTTC. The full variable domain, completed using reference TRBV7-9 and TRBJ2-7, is DTGVSQNPRHKITKRGQNVTFRCDPISEHNRLYWYRQTLGQGPEFLTYFQNEAQLEKSRLLSDRFSAERPKGSFSTLEIQRTEQGDSAMYLCASSQVNEQYFGPGTRLTVT.